The 17 T cell receptor beta chains below come from one sample, sequenced in a study of cytomegalovirus exposure and HLA in healthy donors. With 60 Vbeta and 13 Jbeta primers, the PCR was carried out. Here immunoSEQ multiplex PCR was the method, and the copy in TCRdb shows in-frame clones only, minus some. The sample yields 160,000 or so clones, over 65% seen once. Sequenced sample: PBMCs. These receptors were collected from a man aged 18 to 30 in good health and CMV-seropositive.

The CDR3 loop is CATSSLLDTQYF. The DNA for the CDR3 is TGTGCCACCAGCTCACTATTAGATACGCAGTATTTT. The chain carries TRBV15 and TRBJ2-3; D remains ambiguous. This CDR3 has 12 residues. CDR1 and CDR2 (germline): LNHNV, YYDKDF (reference sequence). Trimming removed 5 bases at V and 5 bases at J, with 8 bases between.

V gene TRBV6-5 combines with J gene TRBJ2-5, with a tentative D call TRBD1 (6 bases). This CDR3 region has 13 residues. Germline V CDR1 and CDR2: MNHEY, SVGAGI. Trimming took off 10 bases at V and 4 bases at J, with 16 bases between the two ends. CDR3 region: CATCTGIGETQYF. The CDR3 coding sequence is TGTGCCACCTGTACAGGGATAGGAGAGACCCAGTACTTC.

Only one count was recorded for this clone. V usage is TRBV9 and J usage is TRBJ2-1; 13 nucleotides agree with TRBD2. V lost 7 bases, J lost 9 bases, and 7 bases stayed unmatched. Germline CDR1 is SGDLS and CDR2 is YYNGEE. The CDR3 is made up of 14 amino acids. Here the CDR3 reads CASGGLAGVSEQFF. The CDR3 coding sequence is TGTGCCAGCGGAGGACTAGCGGGAGTTAGTGAGCAGTTCTTC.

The chain is built from TRBV5-1 and TRBJ2-3; 7 bases are a match to TRBD2. The CDR3 covers 15 residues. Germline values: CDR1 SGHRS, CDR2 YFSETQ. V was pared by 0 bases and J by 4 bases, with 5 bases of the junction left unmatched. CDR3: CASSLGSGGADTQYF. Written as DNA, the CDR3 is TGCGCCAGCAGCTTGGGGTCGGGAGGCGCAGATACGCAGTATTTT.

This clone was counted only a few times. V is TRBV29-1 and J is TRBJ2-1, with 10 bases aligning to TRBD2. J lost 4 bases, V lost 6 bases, and 9 bases had no gene match. The germline V gene encodes CDR1 SQVTM and CDR2 ANQGSEA. The CDR3 consists of 15 residues. Written as DNA, the CDR3 is TGCAGCGTGGACCCGGGACTAGCGAGGTACAATGAGCAGTTCTTC. Translating it yields CSVDPGLARYNEQFF.

J is TRBJ1-4 and V is TRBV18; D ambiguous. This CDR3 spans 14 amino acids. Looked up from germline, CDR1 is KGHSH and CDR2 is LQKENI. Trimming removed 3 bases at V and 0 bases at J, with 5 bases between. The CDR3 loop reads CASSPPATNEKLFF. CDR3 coding DNA: TGTGCCAGCTCACCCCCAGCAACTAATGAAAAACTGTTTTTT.

The V gene is TRBV19, the J gene TRBJ1-1; maybe TRBD1 (5 bases). The CDR3 totals 14 residues. V was trimmed by 2 bases and J by 8 bases, leaving 15 bases between them. Looked up from germline, CDR1 is LNHDA and CDR2 is SQIVND (reference sequence). The CDR3 nucleotides are TGTGCCAGTAGTATACGCGGGGGAGGGATGGAAGCTTTCTTT. Its protein is CASSIRGGGMEAFF.

This clone has a handful of counts. This chain joins TRBV25-1 and TRBJ2-5; TRBD1 agrees at 8 bases. CDR3 size: 15 residues. Germline values: CDR1 MGHDK, CDR2 SYGVNS. Unmatched junction bases numbered 6, after V lost 4 bases and J lost 2 bases. DNA of the CDR3: TGTGCCAGCAGTGTAGGGACAGGCTATCAAGAGACCCAGTACTTC. It encodes CASSVGTGYQETQYF.

This clone was seen a few times. V is TRBV7-8 and J is TRBJ2-7; a weak D match, TRBD2 (6 bases). Germline V gene sequence: CDR1 SGHVS, CDR2 FQNEAQ. The CDR3 spans 14 residues. V was clipped by 0 bases and J by 2 bases, with 8 bases between them. The CDR3 DNA is TGTGCCAGCAGCTTAGCGTCTAGCGCCTACGAGCAGTACGTC. Amino acids: CASSLASSAYEQYV.

The V gene is TRBV7-9, the J gene TRBJ1-3; 8 bases map to TRBD1. The CDR3 extends over 17 amino acids. The ends lost 0 bases at V and 1 base at J; junction bases unmatched: 5. The germline gives CDR1 SEHNR, CDR2 FQNEAQ (reference sequence). The CDR3 DNA follows: TGTGCCAGCAGCTTAGCTGCAGGGGGCGCATCTGGAAACACCATATATTTT. Protein: CASSLAAGGASGNTIYF.

The chain employs TRBV10-3 and TRBJ2-4; 11 nucleotides line up with TRBD1. V lost 2 bases, J lost 2 bases, and 5 bases stayed unmatched. CDR1 is ENHRY and CDR2 is SYGVKD in the germline V gene. This CDR3 region has 17 residues. The CDR3: CAISEPRTGGTKNIQYF. CDR3 sequence (DNA): TGTGCCATCAGTGAGCCGCGGACAGGGGGCACCAAAAACATTCAGTACTTC.

The chain uses TRBV11-2 and TRBJ1-2; TRBD1 matches 9 bases. The V gene's germline CDR1 is SGHAT and CDR2 FQNNGV. The CDR3 totals 15 residues. The J segment lost 13 bases and the V segment lost 4 bases, leaving 16 bases of the junction unmatched. The CDR3 region has the DNA TGTGCCAGCAGCTCCCCGGACAGGGGTCAATTTAAAGGCACCTTC. Protein sequence: CASSSPDRGQFKGTF.

The rearrangement uses TRBV5-1 and TRBJ1-3; D remains ambiguous. V was clipped by 6 bases and J by 4 bases, with 20 bases between them. In germline, CDR1 is SGHRS, CDR2 YFSETQ. The CDR3 sequence is 16 residues long. The CDR3 region is CASTRTGVREGNTIYF. The CDR3 DNA reads TGCGCCAGCACCCGCACGGGAGTGCGGGAAGGAAACACCATATATTTT.

The chain uses TRBV7-9 and TRBJ2-2; 10 positions agree with TRBD2. Germline values: CDR1 SEHNR, CDR2 FQNEAQ (reference sequence). The CDR3 is 16 residues long. V trimming: 3 bases; J trimming: 3 bases; junction bases outside the gene matches: 4. DNA for the CDR3: TGTGCCAGCAGCTTCAGCGGGGGGGACTACACCGGGGAGCTGTTTTTT. Protein sequence: CASSFSGGDYTGELFF.

CDR3 DNA sequence: TGCGCCAGCAGTGATCAGGGGGAGTCCACAGATACGCAGTATTTT. Protein sequence: CASSDQGESTDTQYF. This sequence joins TRBV10-2 and TRBJ2-3; 7 positions match TRBD1. Looked up from germline, CDR1 is WSHSY and CDR2 is SAAADI. J lost 2 bases, V lost 3 bases, and 5 bases had no gene match. The CDR3 runs 15 residues.

Worth noting for this clone: Additional DNA sequences in this sample encode the identical CDR3. CDR3 bases: TGTGCCAGCAGCTTCGGGAGCTCCTACGAGCAGTACGTC. This translates into CASSFGSSYEQYV. The rearrangement links TRBV11-3 to TRBJ2-7; D possibly corresponds to TRBD2 (6 bases). CDR1 is SGHNT and CDR2 is YENEEA in the germline V gene. Trimming stripped 3 bases from V and 0 bases from J, with 6 bases between. CDR3 length: 13 residues.

This sequence joins TRBV7-6 and TRBJ1-1, with TRBD1 identical over 7 bases. The trim removed 4 bases at V and 6 bases at J, leaving 8 bases unmatched. There are 14 residues in the CDR3. The V gene's germline CDR1 is SGHVS and CDR2 FNYEAQ. In DNA form, the CDR3 reads TGTGCCAGCAGCTCGGGACAGTCTGGGGCTGAAGCTTTCTTT. This codes for CASSSGQSGAEAFF.